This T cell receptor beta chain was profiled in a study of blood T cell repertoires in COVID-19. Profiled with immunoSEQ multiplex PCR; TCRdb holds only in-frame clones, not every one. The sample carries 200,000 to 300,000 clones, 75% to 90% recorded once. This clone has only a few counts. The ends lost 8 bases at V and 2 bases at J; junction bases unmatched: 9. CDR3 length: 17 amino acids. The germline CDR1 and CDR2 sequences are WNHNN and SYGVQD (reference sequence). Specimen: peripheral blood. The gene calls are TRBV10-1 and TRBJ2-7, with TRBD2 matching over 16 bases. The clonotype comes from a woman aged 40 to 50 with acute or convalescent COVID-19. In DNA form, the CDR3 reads TGCGCCAGCCATGGGACTAGCGGGGGGGCGAAACCCTACGAGCAGTACGTC. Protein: CASHGTSGGAKPYEQYV.